This TCR beta chain was retrieved from a study of T cells in Graves' hyperthyroidism and ophthalmopathy. Recently diagnosed hyperthyroidism of less than 2 months' duration affected patients aged 18 to 65. Regarding the study as a whole: Also found in blood were most expanded thyroid clonotypes above 0.001.

Amplification yielded TCR beta CDR3 regions, with RNA transcripts as the source. A first-round RT-PCR of the TCR CDR3 used the HTBI primer set. Via MiXCR, TCRdb re-called the multiplex PCR reads, giving one row per CDR3 protein. This sample has 550,000 to 850,000 distinct CDR3 sequences, with around a sixth found just once. Turning to this clonotype: Its antigen remains unidentified.

Per the germline V gene, CDR1 is DFQATT and CDR2 is SNEGSKA (reference sequence). After removal of 7 bases from V and 8 bases from J, the junction contained 8 bases not matched to a gene. The CDR3 contains 12 residues. This chain links TRBV20-1 with TRBJ2-4, with 7 nucleotides matching TRBD1. The sequencing sample was made of blood. This TCR came from a woman between 50 and 59 years old with Graves' hyperthyroidism that later progressed to Graves' ophthalmopathy. CDR3 loop: CSVQGHLDIQYF. DNA for the CDR3: TGCAGTGTACAGGGGCATTTGGACATTCAGTACTTC.